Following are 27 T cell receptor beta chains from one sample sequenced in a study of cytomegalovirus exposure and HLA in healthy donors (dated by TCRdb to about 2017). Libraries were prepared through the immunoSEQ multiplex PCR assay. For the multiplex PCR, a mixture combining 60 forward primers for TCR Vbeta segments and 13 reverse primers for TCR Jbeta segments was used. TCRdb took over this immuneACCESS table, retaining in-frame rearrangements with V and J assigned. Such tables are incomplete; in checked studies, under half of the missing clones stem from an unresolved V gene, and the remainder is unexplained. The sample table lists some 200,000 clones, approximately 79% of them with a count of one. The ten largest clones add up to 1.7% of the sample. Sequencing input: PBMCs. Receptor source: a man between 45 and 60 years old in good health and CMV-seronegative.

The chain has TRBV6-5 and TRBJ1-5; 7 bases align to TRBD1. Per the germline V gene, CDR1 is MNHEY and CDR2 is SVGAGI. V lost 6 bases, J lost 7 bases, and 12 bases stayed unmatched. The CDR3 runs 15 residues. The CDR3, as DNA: TGTGCCAGCAGCCGACACAGGGGAGCGCGGCAGCCCCAGCATTTT. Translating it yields CASSRHRGARQPQHF.

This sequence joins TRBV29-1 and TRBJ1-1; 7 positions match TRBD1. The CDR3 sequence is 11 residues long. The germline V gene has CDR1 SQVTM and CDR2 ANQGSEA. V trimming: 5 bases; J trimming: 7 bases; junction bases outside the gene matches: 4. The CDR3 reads CSVQGVGEAFF. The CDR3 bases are TGCAGCGTTCAGGGGGTCGGTGAAGCTTTCTTT.

The CDR3 DNA follows: TGCGCCAGCAGCTTGGAGGTGGGAGTCAGCTCCTACAATGAGCAGTTCTTC. Translated, it gives CASSLEVGVSSYNEQFF. This chain uses TRBV5-1 with TRBJ2-1, with D possibly TRBD2 on 5 matching bases. CDR1 is SGHRS, CDR2 YFSETQ, per germline. Trimming removed 0 bases at V and 0 bases at J, with 13 bases between. CDR3 length: 17 residues.

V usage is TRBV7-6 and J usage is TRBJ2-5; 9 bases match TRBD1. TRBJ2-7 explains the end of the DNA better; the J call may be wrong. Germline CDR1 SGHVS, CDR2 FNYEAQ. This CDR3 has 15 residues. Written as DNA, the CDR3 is TGTGCCAGCAGCTTAGGAACAGGGGGCATCTACGAGCAGTACTTC. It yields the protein CASSLGTGGIYEQYF.

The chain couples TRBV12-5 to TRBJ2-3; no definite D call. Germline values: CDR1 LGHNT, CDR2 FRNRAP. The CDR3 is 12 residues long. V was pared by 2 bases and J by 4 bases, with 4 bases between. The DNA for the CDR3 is TGTGCTAGTGGTTTGCGGGCAGATACGCAGTATTTT. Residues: CASGLRADTQYF.

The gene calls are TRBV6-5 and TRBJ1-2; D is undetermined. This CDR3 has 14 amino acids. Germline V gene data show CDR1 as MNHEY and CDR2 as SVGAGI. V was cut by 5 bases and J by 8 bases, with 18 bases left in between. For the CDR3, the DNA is TGTGCCAGCAGTGATTGGCCCCCCCTAGAGGGCTACACCTTC. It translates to CASSDWPPLEGYTF.

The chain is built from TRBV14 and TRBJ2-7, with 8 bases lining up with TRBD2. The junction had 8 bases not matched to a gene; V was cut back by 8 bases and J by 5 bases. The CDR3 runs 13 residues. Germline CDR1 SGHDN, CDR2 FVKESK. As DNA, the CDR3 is TGTGCCAGCGCGGAGCGGGGGTCTCACGAGCAGTACTTC. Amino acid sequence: CASAERGSHEQYF. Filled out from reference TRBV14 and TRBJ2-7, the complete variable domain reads EAGVTQFPSHSVIEKGQTVTLRCDPISGHDNLYWYRRVMGKEIKFLLHFVKESKQDESGMPNNRFLAERTGGTYSTLKVQPAELEDSGVYFCASAERGSHEQYFGPGTRLTVT.

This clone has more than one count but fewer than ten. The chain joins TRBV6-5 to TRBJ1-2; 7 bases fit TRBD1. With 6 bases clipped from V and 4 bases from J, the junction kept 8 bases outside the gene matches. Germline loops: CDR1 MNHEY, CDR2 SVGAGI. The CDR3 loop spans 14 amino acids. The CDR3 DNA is TGTGCCAGCAGGCAAGCGCGACAGGGCTATGGCTACACCTTC. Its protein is CASRQARQGYGYTF.

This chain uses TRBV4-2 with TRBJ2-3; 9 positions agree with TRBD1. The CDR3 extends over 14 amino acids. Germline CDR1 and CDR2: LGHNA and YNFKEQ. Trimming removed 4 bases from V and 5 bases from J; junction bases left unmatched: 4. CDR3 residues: CASSRTGVEDTQYF. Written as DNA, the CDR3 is TGTGCCAGCAGCCGGACAGGGGTAGAAGATACGCAGTATTTT.

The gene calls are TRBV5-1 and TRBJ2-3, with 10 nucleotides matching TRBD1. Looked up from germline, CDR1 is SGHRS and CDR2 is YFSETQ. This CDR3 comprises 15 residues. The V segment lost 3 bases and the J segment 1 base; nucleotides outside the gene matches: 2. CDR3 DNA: TGCGCCAGCAGCTCCGGGACAGGGGGCACAGATACGCAGTATTTT. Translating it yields CASSSGTGGTDTQYF. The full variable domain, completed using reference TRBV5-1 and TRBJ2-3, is KAGVTQTPRYLIKTRGQQVTLSCSPISGHRSVSWYQQTPGQGLQFLFEYFSETQRNKGNFPGRFSGRQFSNSRSEMNVSTLELGDSALYLCASSSGTGGTDTQYFGPGTRLTVL.

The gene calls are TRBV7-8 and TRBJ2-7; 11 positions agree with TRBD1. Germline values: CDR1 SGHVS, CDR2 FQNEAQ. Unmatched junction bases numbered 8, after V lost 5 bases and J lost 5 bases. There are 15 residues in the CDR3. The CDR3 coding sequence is TGTGCCAGCAGCAGGGACAGGGGGTTTGAGGACGAGCAGTACTTC. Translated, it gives CASSRDRGFEDEQYF. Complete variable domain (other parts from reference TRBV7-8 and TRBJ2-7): GAGVSQSPRYKVAKRGQDVALRCDPISGHVSLFWYQQALGQGPEFLTYFQNEAQLDKSGLPSDRFFAERPEGSVSTLKIQRTQQEDSAVYLCASSRDRGFEDEQYFGPGTRLTVT.

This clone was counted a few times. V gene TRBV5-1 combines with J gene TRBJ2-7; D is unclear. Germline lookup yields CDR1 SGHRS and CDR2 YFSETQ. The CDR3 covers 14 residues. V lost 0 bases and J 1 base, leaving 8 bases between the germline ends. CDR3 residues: CASSLGGQSYEQYF. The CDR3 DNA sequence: TGCGCCAGCAGCTTGGGAGGTCAGTCCTACGAGCAGTACTTC.

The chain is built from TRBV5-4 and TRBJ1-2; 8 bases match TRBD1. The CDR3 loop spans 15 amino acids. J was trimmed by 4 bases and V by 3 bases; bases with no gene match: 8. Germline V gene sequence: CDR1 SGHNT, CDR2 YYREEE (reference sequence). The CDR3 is CASSWVQGAGYGYTF. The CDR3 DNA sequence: TGTGCCAGCAGCTGGGTTCAGGGGGCTGGCTATGGCTACACCTTC.

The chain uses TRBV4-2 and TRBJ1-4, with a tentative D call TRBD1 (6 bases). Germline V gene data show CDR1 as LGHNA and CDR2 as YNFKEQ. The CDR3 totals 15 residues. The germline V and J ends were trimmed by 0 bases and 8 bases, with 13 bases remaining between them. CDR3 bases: TGTGCCAGCAGCCAAGATATACAGGGTTGGGAAAAACTGTTTTTT. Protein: CASSQDIQGWEKLFF.

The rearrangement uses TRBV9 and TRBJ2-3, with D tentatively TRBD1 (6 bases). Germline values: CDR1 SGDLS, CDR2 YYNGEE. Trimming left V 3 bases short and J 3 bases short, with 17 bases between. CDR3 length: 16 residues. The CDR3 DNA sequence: TGTGCCAGCAGCGCCCGTCCAGGGGTTGGTACAGATACGCAGTATTTT. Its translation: CASSARPGVGTDTQYF.

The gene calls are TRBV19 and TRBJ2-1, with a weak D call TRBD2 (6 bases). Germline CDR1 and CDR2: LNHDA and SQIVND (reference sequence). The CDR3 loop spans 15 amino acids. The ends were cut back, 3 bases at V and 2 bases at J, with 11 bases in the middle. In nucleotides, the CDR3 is TGTGCCAGTAGTATCACTAGCCCCACCTACAATGAGCAGTTCTTC. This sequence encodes CASSITSPTYNEQFF.

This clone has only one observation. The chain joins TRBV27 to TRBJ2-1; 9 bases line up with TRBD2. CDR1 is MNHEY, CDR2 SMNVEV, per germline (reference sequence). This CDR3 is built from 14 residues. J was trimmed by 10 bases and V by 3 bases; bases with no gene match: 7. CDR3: CASSFGTSLGEQFF. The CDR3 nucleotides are TGTGCCAGCAGTTTCGGGACTAGCCTAGGAGAGCAGTTCTTC.

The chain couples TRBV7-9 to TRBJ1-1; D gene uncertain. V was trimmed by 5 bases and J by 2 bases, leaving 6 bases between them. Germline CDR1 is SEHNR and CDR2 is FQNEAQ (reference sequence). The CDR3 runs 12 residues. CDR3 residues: CASSASNTEAFF. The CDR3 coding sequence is TGTGCCAGCAGCGCCAGTAACACTGAAGCTTTCTTT.

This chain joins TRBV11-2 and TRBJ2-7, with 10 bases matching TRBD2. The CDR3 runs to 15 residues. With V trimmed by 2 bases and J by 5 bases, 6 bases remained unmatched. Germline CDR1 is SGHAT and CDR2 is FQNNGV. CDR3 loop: CASSLPSSGSNEQYF. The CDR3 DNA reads TGTGCCAGCAGCTTACCCTCTAGCGGGAGTAACGAGCAGTACTTC.

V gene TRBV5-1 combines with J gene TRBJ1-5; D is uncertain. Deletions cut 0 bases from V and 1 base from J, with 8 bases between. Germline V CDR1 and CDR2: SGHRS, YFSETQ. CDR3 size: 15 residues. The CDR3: CASSLGTASNQPQHF. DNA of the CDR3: TGCGCCAGCAGCTTGGGCACAGCCAGCAATCAGCCCCAGCATTTT.

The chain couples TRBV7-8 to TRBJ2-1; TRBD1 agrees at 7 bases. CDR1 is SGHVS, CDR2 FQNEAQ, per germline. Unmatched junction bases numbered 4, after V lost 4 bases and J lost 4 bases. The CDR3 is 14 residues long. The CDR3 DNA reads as TGTGCCAGCAGCTCCAGGGACAGTTACAATGAGCAGTTCTTC. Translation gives CASSSRDSYNEQFF.

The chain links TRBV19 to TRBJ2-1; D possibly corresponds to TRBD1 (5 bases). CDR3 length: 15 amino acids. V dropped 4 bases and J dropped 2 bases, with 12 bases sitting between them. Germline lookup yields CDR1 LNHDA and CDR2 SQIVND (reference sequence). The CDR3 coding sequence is TGTGCCAGTAGTAAAGGGCAGGGAACCTACAATGAGCAGTTCTTC. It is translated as CASSKGQGTYNEQFF.

DNA for the CDR3: TGTGCCAGCAGTTCCCCGATGTGGGAGTCCTACAATGAGCAGTTCTTC. Protein: CASSSPMWESYNEQFF. V gene TRBV28 combines with J gene TRBJ2-1; D might be TRBD2 (5 bases). The germline V and J ends were trimmed by 4 bases and 1 base, with 14 bases remaining between them. Germline CDR1 is MDHEN and CDR2 is SYDVKM. The CDR3 runs to 16 residues.

CDR3 in DNA: TGTGCCAGCAGCCAAGATCCGCCCAGTAGGGACGCGGGGGCTGCCAAAAACATTCAGTACTTC. This translates into CASSQDPPSRDAGAAKNIQYF. The chain is built from TRBV4-2 and TRBJ2-4, with D possibly matching TRBD2 (7 bases). Germline values: CDR1 LGHNA, CDR2 YNFKEQ. V lost 0 bases, J lost 1 base, and 25 bases lay in between. The length of the CDR3 is 21 residues.

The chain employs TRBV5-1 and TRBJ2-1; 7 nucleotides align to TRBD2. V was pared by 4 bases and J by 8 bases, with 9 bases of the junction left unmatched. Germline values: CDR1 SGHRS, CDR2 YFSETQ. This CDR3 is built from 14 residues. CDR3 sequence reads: CASSPAIGLDEQFF. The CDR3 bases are TGCGCCAGCAGCCCCGCCATCGGACTAGATGAGCAGTTCTTC.

The CDR3, as DNA: TGTGCCAGTACCCAGGGGCGGGAGCTGGGTGAGCAGTTCTTC. Protein: CASTQGRELGEQFF. The chain couples TRBV19 to TRBJ2-1; D is possibly TRBD2 (7 bases). CDR1 and CDR2 from the germline V gene are LNHDA and SQIVND (reference sequence). The CDR3 consists of 14 residues. V lost 7 bases, J lost 9 bases, and 19 bases lay in between.

In DNA, the CDR3 is TGTGGCGCGGGGGGGGCAACTAATGAAAAACTGTTTTTT. It encodes CGAGGATNEKLFF. V gene TRBV6-5 combines with J gene TRBJ1-4, with a tentative D call TRBD1 (5 bases). Germline assignment: CDR1 MNHEY and CDR2 SVGAGI. The CDR3 is 13 residues long.